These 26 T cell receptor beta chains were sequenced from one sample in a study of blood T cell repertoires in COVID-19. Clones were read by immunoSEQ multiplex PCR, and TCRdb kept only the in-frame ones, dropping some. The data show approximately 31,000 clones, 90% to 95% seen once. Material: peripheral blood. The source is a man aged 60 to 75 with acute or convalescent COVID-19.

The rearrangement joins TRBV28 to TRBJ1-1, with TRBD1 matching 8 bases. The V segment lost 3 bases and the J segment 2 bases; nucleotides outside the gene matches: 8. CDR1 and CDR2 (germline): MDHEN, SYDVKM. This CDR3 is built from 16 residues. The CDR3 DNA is TGTGCCAGCAGTTTTCGGCCAGGGGGCAGTAACACTGAAGCTTTCTTT. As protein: CASSFRPGGSNTEAFF. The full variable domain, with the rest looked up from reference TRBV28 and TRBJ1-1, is DVKVTQSSRYLVKRTGEKVFLECVQDMDHENMFWYRQDPGLGLRLIYFSYDVKMKEKGDIPEGYSVSREKKERFSLILESASTNQTSMYLCASSFRPGGSNTEAFFGQGTRLTVV.

CDR3: CAISESIAGFTDTQYF. In DNA, the CDR3 is TGTGCCATCAGTGAGTCTATCGCCGGGTTCACAGATACGCAGTATTTT. The chain couples TRBV10-3 to TRBJ2-3, with unresolved D. In germline, CDR1 is ENHRY, CDR2 SYGVKD. Trimming left V 0 bases short and J 2 bases short, with 12 bases between. CDR3 length: 16 residues.

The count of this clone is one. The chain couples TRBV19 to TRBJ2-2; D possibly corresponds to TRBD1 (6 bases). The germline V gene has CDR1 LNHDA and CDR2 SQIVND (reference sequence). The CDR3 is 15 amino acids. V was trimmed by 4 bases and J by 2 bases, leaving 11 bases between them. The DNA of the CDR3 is TGTGCCAGTAGTAACAACAGGGCTAACACCGGGGAGCTGTTTTTT. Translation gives CASSNNRANTGELFF.

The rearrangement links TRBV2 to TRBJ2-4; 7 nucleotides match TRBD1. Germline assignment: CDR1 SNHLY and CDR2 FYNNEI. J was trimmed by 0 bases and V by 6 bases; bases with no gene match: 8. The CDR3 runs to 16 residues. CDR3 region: CASREQGRLAKNIQYF. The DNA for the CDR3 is TGTGCCAGCAGAGAACAGGGGCGACTAGCCAAAAACATTCAGTACTTC.

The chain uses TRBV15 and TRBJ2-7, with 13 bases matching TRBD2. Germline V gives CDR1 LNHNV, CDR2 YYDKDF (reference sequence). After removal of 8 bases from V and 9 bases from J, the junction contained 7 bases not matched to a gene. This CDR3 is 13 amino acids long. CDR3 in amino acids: CATAGLAGVGQYF. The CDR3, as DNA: TGTGCCACCGCAGGACTAGCGGGGGTGGGGCAGTACTTC. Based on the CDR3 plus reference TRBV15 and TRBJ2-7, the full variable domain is DAMVIQNPRYQVTQFGKPVTLSCSQTLNHNVMYWYQQKSSQAPKLLFHYYDKDFNNEADTPDNFQSRRPNTSFCFLDIRSPGLGDTAMYLCATAGLAGVGQYFGPGTRLTVT.

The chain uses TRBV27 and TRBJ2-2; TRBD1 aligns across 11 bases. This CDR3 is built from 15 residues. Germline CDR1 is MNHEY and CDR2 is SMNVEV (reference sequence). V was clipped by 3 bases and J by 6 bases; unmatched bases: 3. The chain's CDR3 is CASSLDRGPAGELFF. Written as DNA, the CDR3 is TGTGCCAGCAGTTTGGACAGGGGGCCCGCCGGGGAGCTGTTTTTT.

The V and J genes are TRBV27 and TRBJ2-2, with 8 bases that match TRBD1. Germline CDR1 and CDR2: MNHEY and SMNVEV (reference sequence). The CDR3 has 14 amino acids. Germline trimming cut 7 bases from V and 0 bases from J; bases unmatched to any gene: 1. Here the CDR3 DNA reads TGTGCCAGCAAGGGACAGGCGAACACCGGGGAGCTGTTTTTT. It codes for CASKGQANTGELFF.

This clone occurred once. The CDR3 is CASSDKFMNTEAFF. CDR3 in DNA: TGTGCCAGCAGCGACAAGTTCATGAACACTGAAGCTTTCTTT. This sequence joins TRBV5-6 and TRBJ1-1; no reliable D call. The germline gives CDR1 SGHDT, CDR2 YYEEEE. The V end lost 4 bases, the J end lost 0 bases, and 10 bases lay between the germline ends. This CDR3 spans 14 amino acids.

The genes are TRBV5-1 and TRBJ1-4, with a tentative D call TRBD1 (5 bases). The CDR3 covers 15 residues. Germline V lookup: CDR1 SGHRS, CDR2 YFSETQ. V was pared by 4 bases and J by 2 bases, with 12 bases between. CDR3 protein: CASSLGRGTNEKLFF. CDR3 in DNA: TGCGCCAGCAGCCTAGGGAGGGGTACTAATGAAAAACTGTTTTTT. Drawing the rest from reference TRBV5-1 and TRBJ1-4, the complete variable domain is KAGVTQTPRYLIKTRGQQVTLSCSPISGHRSVSWYQQTPGQGLQFLFEYFSETQRNKGNFPGRFSGRQFSNSRSEMNVSTLELGDSALYLCASSLGRGTNEKLFFGSGTQLSVL.

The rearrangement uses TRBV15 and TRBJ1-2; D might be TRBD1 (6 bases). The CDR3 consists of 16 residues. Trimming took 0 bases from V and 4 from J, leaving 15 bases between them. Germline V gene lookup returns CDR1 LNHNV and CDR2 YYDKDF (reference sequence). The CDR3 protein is CATSRDPTGLGYGYTF. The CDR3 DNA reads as TGTGCCACCAGCAGAGATCCGACAGGTTTAGGCTATGGCTACACCTTC.

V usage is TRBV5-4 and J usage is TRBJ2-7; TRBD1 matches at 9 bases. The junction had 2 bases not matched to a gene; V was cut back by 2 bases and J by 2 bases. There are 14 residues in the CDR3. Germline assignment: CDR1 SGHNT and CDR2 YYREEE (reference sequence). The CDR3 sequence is CASSLQGATYEQYV. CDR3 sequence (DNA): TGTGCCAGCAGCTTACAGGGGGCTACCTACGAGCAGTACGTC.

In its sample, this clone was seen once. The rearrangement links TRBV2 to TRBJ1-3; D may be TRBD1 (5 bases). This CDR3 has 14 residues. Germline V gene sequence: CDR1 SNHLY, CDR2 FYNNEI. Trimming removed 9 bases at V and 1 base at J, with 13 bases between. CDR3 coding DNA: TGTGCCAGTAAAACAGGTTTTTCTGGAAACACCATATATTTT. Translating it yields CASKTGFSGNTIYF.

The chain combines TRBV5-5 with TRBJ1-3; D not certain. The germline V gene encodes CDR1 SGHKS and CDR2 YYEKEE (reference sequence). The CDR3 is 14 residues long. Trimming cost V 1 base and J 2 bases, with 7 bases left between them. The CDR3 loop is CASSLNRAGNTIYF. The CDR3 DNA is TGTGCCAGCAGCTTGAACAGAGCTGGAAACACCATATATTTT. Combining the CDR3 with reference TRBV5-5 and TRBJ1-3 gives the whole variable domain DAGVTQSPTHLIKTRGQQVTLRCSPISGHKSVSWYQQVLGQGPQFIFQYYEKEERGRGNFPDRFSARQFPNYSSELNVNALLLGDSALYLCASSLNRAGNTIYFGEGSWLTVV.

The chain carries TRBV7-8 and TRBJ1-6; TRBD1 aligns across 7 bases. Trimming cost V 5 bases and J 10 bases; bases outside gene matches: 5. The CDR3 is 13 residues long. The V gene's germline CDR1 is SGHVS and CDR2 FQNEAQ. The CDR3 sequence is CASSRDRDSPLHF. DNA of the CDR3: TGTGCCAGCAGCCGTGACAGGGACTCACCCCTCCACTTT.

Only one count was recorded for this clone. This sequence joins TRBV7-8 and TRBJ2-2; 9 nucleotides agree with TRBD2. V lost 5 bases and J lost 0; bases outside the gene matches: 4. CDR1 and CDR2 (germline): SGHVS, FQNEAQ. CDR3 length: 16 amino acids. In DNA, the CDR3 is TGTGCCAGCAGCCCCAGGACTAGCGCGAACACCGGGGAGCTGTTTTTT. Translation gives CASSPRTSANTGELFF.

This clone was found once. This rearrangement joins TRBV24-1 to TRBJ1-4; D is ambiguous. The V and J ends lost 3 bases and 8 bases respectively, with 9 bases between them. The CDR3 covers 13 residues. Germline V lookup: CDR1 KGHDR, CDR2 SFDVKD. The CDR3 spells CATSDAAREKLFF. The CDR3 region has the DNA TGTGCCACCAGTGATGCCGCCCGGGAAAAACTGTTTTTT.

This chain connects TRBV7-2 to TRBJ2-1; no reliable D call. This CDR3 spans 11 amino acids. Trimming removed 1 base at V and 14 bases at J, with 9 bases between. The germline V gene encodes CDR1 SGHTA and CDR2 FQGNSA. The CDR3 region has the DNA TGTGCCAGCAGCTTAGATGTTCTAAAGTTCTTC. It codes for CASSLDVLKFF.

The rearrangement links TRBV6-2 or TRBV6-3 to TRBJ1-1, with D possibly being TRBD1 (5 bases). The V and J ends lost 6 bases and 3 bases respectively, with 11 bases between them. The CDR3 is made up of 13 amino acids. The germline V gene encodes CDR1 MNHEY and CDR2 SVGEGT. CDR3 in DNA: TGTGCCAGCAGCCAAGCGGGGGACACTGAAGCTTTCTTT. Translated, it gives CASSQAGDTEAFF.

The CDR3 nucleotides are TGTGCCAGCAGCACCCAGCGGGGGAGAGCCAAAAACATTCAGTACTTC. It codes for CASSTQRGRAKNIQYF. The gene calls are TRBV7-2 and TRBJ2-4, with 8 bases aligning to TRBD2. J gave up 0 bases and V 5 bases, and 6 bases lay outside the gene matches. The germline gives CDR1 SGHTA, CDR2 FQGNSA. This CDR3 is built from 16 residues.

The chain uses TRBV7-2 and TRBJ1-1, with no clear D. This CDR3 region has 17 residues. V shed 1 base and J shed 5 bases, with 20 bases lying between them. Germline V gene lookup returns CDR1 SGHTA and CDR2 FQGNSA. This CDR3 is CASSLGRTSPERTEAFF. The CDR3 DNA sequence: TGTGCCAGCAGCTTAGGCCGAACCAGTCCGGAGCGGACTGAAGCTTTCTTT.

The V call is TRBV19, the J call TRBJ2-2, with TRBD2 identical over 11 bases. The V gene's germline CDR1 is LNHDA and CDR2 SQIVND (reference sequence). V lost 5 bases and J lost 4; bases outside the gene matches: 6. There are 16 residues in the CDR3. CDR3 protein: CASSPSTSGGTGELFF. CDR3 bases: TGTGCCAGTAGTCCCTCCACTAGCGGGGGCACCGGGGAGCTGTTTTTT.

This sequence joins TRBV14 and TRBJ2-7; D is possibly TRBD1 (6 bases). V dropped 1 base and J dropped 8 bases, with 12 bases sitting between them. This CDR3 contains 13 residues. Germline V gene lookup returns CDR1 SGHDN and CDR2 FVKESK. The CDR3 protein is CASSQVAGAKQYV. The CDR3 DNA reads TGTGCCAGCAGCCAAGTAGCAGGGGCCAAGCAGTACGTC.

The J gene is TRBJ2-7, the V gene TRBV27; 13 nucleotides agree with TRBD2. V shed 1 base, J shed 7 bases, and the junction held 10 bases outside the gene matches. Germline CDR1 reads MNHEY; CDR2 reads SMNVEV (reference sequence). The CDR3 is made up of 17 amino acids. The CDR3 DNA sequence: TGTGCCAGCAGTTTATTGCCGGGACTAGCGGGAAGGAGTGAGCAGTACTTC. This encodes CASSLLPGLAGRSEQYF.

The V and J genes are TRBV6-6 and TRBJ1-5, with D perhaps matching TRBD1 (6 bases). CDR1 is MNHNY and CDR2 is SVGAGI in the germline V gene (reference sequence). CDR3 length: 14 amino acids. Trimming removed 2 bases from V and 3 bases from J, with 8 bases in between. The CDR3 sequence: CASSYQGNNQPQHF. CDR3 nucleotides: TGTGCCAGCAGTTACCAGGGGAACAATCAGCCCCAGCATTTT.

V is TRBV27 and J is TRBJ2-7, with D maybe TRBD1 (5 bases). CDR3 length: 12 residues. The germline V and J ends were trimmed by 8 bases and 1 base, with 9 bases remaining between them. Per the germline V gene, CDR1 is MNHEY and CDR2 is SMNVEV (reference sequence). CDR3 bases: TGTGCCAGCCAGGGCGTTTCCTACGAGCAGTACTTC. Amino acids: CASQGVSYEQYF.

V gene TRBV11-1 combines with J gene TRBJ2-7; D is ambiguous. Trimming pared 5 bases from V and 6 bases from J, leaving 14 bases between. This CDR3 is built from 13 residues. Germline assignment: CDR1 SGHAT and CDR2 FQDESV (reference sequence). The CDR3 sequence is CASSPPNSPEQYF. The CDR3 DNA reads TGTGCCAGCAGCCCCCCGAACAGTCCCGAGCAGTACTTC.